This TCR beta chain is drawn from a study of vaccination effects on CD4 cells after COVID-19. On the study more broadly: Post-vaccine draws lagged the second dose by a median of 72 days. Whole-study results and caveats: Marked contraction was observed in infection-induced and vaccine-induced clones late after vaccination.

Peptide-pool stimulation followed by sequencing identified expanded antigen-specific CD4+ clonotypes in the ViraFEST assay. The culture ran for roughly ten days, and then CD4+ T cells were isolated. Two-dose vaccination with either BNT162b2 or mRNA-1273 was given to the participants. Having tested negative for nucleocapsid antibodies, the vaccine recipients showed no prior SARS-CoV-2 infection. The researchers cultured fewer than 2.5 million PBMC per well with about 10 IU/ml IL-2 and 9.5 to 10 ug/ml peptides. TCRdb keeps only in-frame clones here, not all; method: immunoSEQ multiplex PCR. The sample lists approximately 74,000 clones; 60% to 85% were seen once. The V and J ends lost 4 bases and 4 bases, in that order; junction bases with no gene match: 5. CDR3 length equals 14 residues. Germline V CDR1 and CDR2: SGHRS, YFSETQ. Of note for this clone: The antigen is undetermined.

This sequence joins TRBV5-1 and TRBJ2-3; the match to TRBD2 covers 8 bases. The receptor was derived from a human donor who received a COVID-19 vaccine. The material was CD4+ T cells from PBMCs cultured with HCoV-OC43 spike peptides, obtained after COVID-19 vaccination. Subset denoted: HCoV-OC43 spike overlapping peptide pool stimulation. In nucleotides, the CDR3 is TGCGCCAGCAGCGCGGGGGGCAGGGCAGATACGCAGTATTTT. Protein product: CASSAGGRADTQYF.